These 23 T cell receptor beta chains share one sample of origin, sequenced in a study of T cell responses to AZD1222 COVID-19 vaccine. Clones were read by immunoSEQ multiplex PCR, and TCRdb kept only the in-frame ones, dropping some. The sample includes about 85,000 clones, roughly nine tenths of them seen just once. The specimen comprised peripheral blood, sampled on day 0 of AZD1222 vaccination. These receptors were taken from an adult in good health.

V and J are TRBV10-3 and TRBJ2-7; D not certain. The CDR3 length is 16 residues. In germline, CDR1 is ENHRY, CDR2 SYGVKD. V was shortened by 2 bases and J by 4 bases, with 18 bases between the two germline ends. The CDR3: CAISERTGLMGYEQYF. Written as DNA, the CDR3 is TGTGCCATCAGTGAGCGGACCGGCCTAATGGGGTACGAGCAGTACTTC.

This clone showed up just a few times. The gene calls are TRBV10-3 and TRBJ1-5, with 7 bases lining up with TRBD1. The germline gives CDR1 ENHRY, CDR2 SYGVKD. CDR3 length: 13 amino acids. After removal of 6 bases from V and 10 bases from J, the junction contained 9 bases not matched to a gene. DNA of the CDR3: TGTGCCATCAGGTTTGACAGGGACTCCCCCCAGCATTTT. Its translation is CAIRFDRDSPQHF.

The genes are TRBV6-5 and TRBJ2-5; D gene ambiguous. The V end was cut by 2 bases, the J end by 1 base, with 8 bases between. Looked up from germline, CDR1 is MNHEY and CDR2 is SVGAGI. The CDR3 covers 14 residues. CDR3 DNA: TGTGCCAGCAGTTACGGTGGCTCCCAAGAGACCCAGTACTTC. Amino acid sequence: CASSYGGSQETQYF.

This clone was seen only a few times. The CDR3 here is CASSLEFGWTGEETQYF. The CDR3 nucleotides read TGTGCCAGCAGCTTAGAATTTGGTTGGACAGGGGAAGAGACCCAGTACTTC. The chain combines TRBV11-2 with TRBJ2-5, with TRBD1 matching over 9 bases. In germline, CDR1 is SGHAT, CDR2 FQNNGV. Trimming removed 0 bases from V and 3 bases from J; junction bases left unmatched: 8. This CDR3 is 17 amino acids long.

On this clone itself: One end of the junction does not line up with germline, which may come from a read error. The V call is TRBV23-1, the J call TRBJ1-1; D gene uncertain. TRBV23-1 is flagged as an ORF with uncertain function. This CDR3 contains 14 residues. In nucleotides, the CDR3 is TGCACCAGCAGTCAATCGTGCATGAACACTGAAGCTTTCTTT. Translated: CTSSQSCMNTEAFF.

The V gene is TRBV6-6, the J gene TRBJ2-1, with TRBD1 matching over 9 bases. The germline CDR1 and CDR2 sequences are MNHNY and SVGAGI (reference sequence). V lost 5 bases to trimming and J lost 4 bases; unmatched junction nucleotides: 6. CDR3 length: 15 amino acids. For the CDR3, the DNA is TGTGCCAGCAGTCAACAGGGGGCTCGTTACAATGAGCAGTTCTTC. Amino acid sequence: CASSQQGARYNEQFF.

Here the CDR3 DNA reads TGTGCCAGCAGCTCACCGGGACTAGCGGGAAGAGAGACCCAGTACTTC. It encodes CASSSPGLAGRETQYF. This chain links TRBV7-2 with TRBJ2-5; 13 bases align to TRBD2. From germline, CDR1 is SGHTA and CDR2 FQGNSA. V gave up 4 bases and J gave up 4 bases; unmatched junction bases: 6. The CDR3 totals 16 residues.

J is TRBJ2-1 and V is TRBV4-2; D is ambiguous. The CDR3 sequence is 14 residues long. The V and J ends lost 0 bases and 10 bases respectively, with 13 bases between them. The V gene's germline CDR1 is LGHNA and CDR2 YNFKEQ. For the CDR3, the DNA is TGTGCCAGCAGCCAAGATCACGGCAGCCCAGAGCAGTTCTTC. Translation gives CASSQDHGSPEQFF.

CDR3 bases: TGCGCCAGCAGCTGGACTAGCGGGAGCTCCTACAATGAGCAGTTCTTC. Its protein is CASSWTSGSSYNEQFF. This chain uses TRBV5-1 with TRBJ2-1, with 13 bases that match TRBD2. CDR1 is SGHRS and CDR2 is YFSETQ in the germline V gene. V shed 3 bases and J 0 bases; nucleotides not matched to a gene: 0. The CDR3 spans 16 residues.

This chain joins TRBV28 and TRBJ2-7; 8 positions agree with TRBD1. V was clipped by 6 bases and J by 2 bases; unmatched bases: 9. Germline V gives CDR1 MDHEN, CDR2 SYDVKM. There are 15 residues in the CDR3. The CDR3 spells CASRVGTGLAYEQYF. The CDR3 DNA is TGTGCCAGCAGGGTAGGGACAGGCCTCGCCTACGAGCAGTACTTC.

V and J are TRBV5-5 and TRBJ2-2; 11 positions match TRBD1. V gave up 3 bases and J gave up 1 base; unmatched junction bases: 5. Germline V CDR1 and CDR2: SGHKS, YYEKEE (reference sequence). There are 17 residues in the CDR3. The CDR3 DNA is TGTGCCAGCAGCTCCGGACAGGGGGCAAGGAACACCGGGGAGCTGTTTTTT. Translated: CASSSGQGARNTGELFF. Drawing the rest from reference TRBV5-5 and TRBJ2-2, the complete variable domain is DAGVTQSPTHLIKTRGQQVTLRCSPISGHKSVSWYQQVLGQGPQFIFQYYEKEERGRGNFPDRFSARQFPNYSSELNVNALLLGDSALYLCASSSGQGARNTGELFFGEGSRLTVL.

In regard to this clone: Other DNA sequences within the sample encode an identical CDR3. The chain employs TRBV19 and TRBJ1-5; TRBD1 is a possible D gene (6 bases). The V gene lost 4 bases and the J gene lost 0 bases, with 10 bases spanning the gap. The V gene's germline CDR1 is LNHDA and CDR2 SQIVND (reference sequence). This CDR3 is 15 amino acids long. The CDR3 region is CASSTTGLSNQPQHF. The DNA for the CDR3 is TGTGCCAGTAGTACCACAGGGCTTAGCAATCAGCCCCAGCATTTT.

The chain is built from TRBV28 and TRBJ1-2; D is perhaps TRBD1 (5 bases). Germline V gives CDR1 MDHEN, CDR2 SYDVKM. The CDR3 is 16 amino acids. V was shortened by 2 bases and J by 0 bases, with 13 bases between the two germline ends. CDR3 DNA: TGTGCCAGCAGTTTAGTGGGACGTACGACTAACTATGGCTACACCTTC. Amino acid sequence: CASSLVGRTTNYGYTF.

The rearrangement joins TRBV28 to TRBJ1-3; TRBD1 might be the D (6 bases). V was trimmed by 6 bases and J by 0 bases, leaving 15 bases between them. This CDR3 comprises 16 residues. CDR1 and CDR2 from the germline V gene are MDHEN and SYDVKM. Written as DNA, the CDR3 is TGTGCCAGCAGCCTCCTCAAGGGGGGCTCTGGAAACACCATATATTTT. It yields the protein CASSLLKGGSGNTIYF.

This clone has a handful of counts. The chain has TRBV6-5 and TRBJ1-1, with TRBD1 matching 8 bases. This CDR3 spans 13 amino acids. Germline V gives CDR1 MNHEY, CDR2 SVGAGI. Trimming took 2 bases from V and 10 from J; bases not matched to a gene: 6. CDR3: CASSYGDRLGAFF. DNA for the CDR3: TGTGCCAGCAGTTACGGGGACAGGCTTGGAGCTTTCTTT.

The chain uses TRBV29-1 and TRBJ2-3, with D perhaps matching TRBD1 or TRBD2 (6 bases each). The CDR3 covers 11 residues. The V end was cut by 6 bases, the J end by 8 bases, with 12 bases between. Germline CDR1 SQVTM, CDR2 ANQGSEA. The CDR3 here is CSVLEGGTQYF. In nucleotides, the CDR3 is TGCAGCGTCCTTGAGGGGGGTACGCAGTATTTT.

The chain is built from TRBV19 and TRBJ2-3; D remains unclear. Per germline, CDR1 LNHDA and CDR2 SQIVND (reference sequence). This CDR3 contains 11 residues. Between the trimmed V and J ends, which lost 7 bases and 7 bases, there was a span of 9 bases. The CDR3 is CASTAGHTQYF. The CDR3 DNA reads TGTGCCAGTACCGCCGGCCATACGCAGTATTTT. The entire variable domain, with the rest obtained from reference TRBV19 and TRBJ2-3, is as follows: DGGITQSPKYLFRKEGQNVTLSCEQNLNHDAMYWYRQDPGQGLRLIYYSQIVNDFQKGDIAEGYSVSREKKESFPLTVTSAQKNPTAFYLCASTAGHTQYFGPGTRLTVL.

This chain joins TRBV4-3 and TRBJ1-6; D gene unclear. Trimming shortened V by 3 bases and J by 9 bases, and 12 bases separated the two germline ends. This CDR3 has 14 amino acids. The germline V gene encodes CDR1 LGHNA and CDR2 YSLEER. The DNA of the CDR3 is TGCGCCAGCAGCCACGTAAGCGGTGCTTCACCCCTCCACTTT. Translation: CASSHVSGASPLHF.

The V call is TRBV7-9, the J call TRBJ1-2; 7 bases line up with TRBD1. CDR3 length: 17 amino acids. V lost 2 bases, J lost 0 bases, and 9 bases stayed unmatched. The germline V gene has CDR1 SEHNR and CDR2 FQNEAQ (reference sequence). The CDR3 DNA follows: TGTGCCAGCAGCTTACCTGGACAGGTCGCCTCTAACTATGGCTACACCTTC. Its translation: CASSLPGQVASNYGYTF.

The V call is TRBV3-1 (or the pseudogene TRBV3-2), the J call TRBJ2-3; TRBD1 matches 8 bases. Per the germline V gene, CDR1 is LGHDT and CDR2 is YNNKEL (reference sequence). This CDR3 comprises 15 residues. The ends lost 2 bases at V and 1 base at J; junction bases unmatched: 2. The CDR3 reads CASSQPTGGTDTQYF. The DNA of the CDR3 is TGTGCCAGCAGCCAACCGACAGGGGGCACAGATACGCAGTATTTT.

The V gene is TRBV20-1, the J gene TRBJ1-2; TRBD1 matches at 7 bases. V shed 7 bases and J 4 bases; nucleotides not matched to a gene: 3. The germline gives CDR1 DFQATT, CDR2 SNEGSKA (reference sequence). The CDR3 length is 11 residues. CDR3 in DNA: TGCAGTGTGACAGGGTTCTATGGCTACACCTTC. Translated: CSVTGFYGYTF.

The chain employs TRBV4-1 and TRBJ1-5; D is unresolved. CDR3 length: 13 amino acids. Per the germline V gene, CDR1 is MGHRA and CDR2 is YSYEKL. V lost 5 bases, J lost 7 bases, and 12 bases lay in between. CDR3 region: CASSSLLGQPQHF. The CDR3 bases are TGCGCCAGCAGCTCACTTCTTGGCCAGCCCCAGCATTTT.

This chain uses TRBV28 with TRBJ1-5; D remains unclear. Germline CDR1 is MDHEN and CDR2 is SYDVKM. CDR3 length equals 15 residues. Deletions cut 5 bases from V and 2 bases from J, with 13 bases between. CDR3 sequence: CASSTRRGGNQPQHF. Here the CDR3 DNA reads TGTGCCAGCAGTACCCGACGGGGAGGCAATCAGCCCCAGCATTTT.